This TCR beta chain was captured by sequencing in a study of blood T cell repertoires in COVID-19. Trimming pared 6 bases from V and 7 bases from J, leaving 10 bases between. The CDR3 extends over 12 amino acids. Germline CDR1 ENHRY, CDR2 SYGVKD. Sequencing was performed with immunoSEQ multiplex PCR; in TCRdb, only in-frame clones are kept and a portion is missing. Of under 300,000 clones in the sample, approximately 92% were seen once. Sequencing was carried out using PBMCs or T cells enriched from blood (not recorded which). The chain links TRBV10-3 to TRBJ2-1, with D maybe TRBD2 (6 bases). The receptor's source is a young woman who had recovered from COVID-19. The CDR3 DNA reads TGTGCCATCAGCGCCGGGGGAAATGAGCAGTTCTTC. Its translation is CAISAGGNEQFF.